A selection of T cell receptor beta chains follows, all from one sample in a study of blood T cell repertoires in COVID-19. TCRdb keeps only in-frame clones here, not all; method: immunoSEQ multiplex PCR. Of under 85,000 clones listed, approximately 83% are singletons. The sequenced material came from peripheral blood. Every receptor here comes from a human donor in a cohort sampled during active COVID-19. CDR3s include the opening cysteine and the closing phenylalanine or tryptophan.

cdr3_aa | j_call | v_call
CSVGLAGGQETQYF | TRBJ2-5 | TRBV29-1
CATSGTDEANEQFF | TRBJ2-1 | TRBV24-1
CASSIGQGIYEQYF | TRBJ2-7 | TRBV19
CASSLLDSDQPQHF | TRBJ1-5 | TRBV5-4
CASSLTPSSDTQYF | TRBJ2-3 | TRBV5-4
CAWSRSGQETQYF | TRBJ2-5 | TRBV30
CASSETGDYNEQFF | TRBJ2-1 | TRBV2
CASLPILEDLADTQYF | TRBJ2-3 | TRBV7-9
CASSPRGVGSGNYGYTF | TRBJ1-2 | TRBV5-8
CASSLEGVANQPQHF | TRBJ1-5 | TRBV5-1
CASKGGPSTDTQYF | TRBJ2-3 | TRBV19
CAWSVSGGGQYF | TRBJ2-7 | TRBV30
CASSYTGNYGYTF | TRBJ1-2 | TRBV6-2/TRBV6-3
CASSQEGIQGASMTEAFF | TRBJ1-1 | TRBV4-1
CASSLPSDSSYEQYF | TRBJ2-7 | TRBV27
CASSPQTAGTGAYEQYF | TRBJ2-7 | TRBV18
CASSLDRATEAFF | TRBJ1-1 | TRBV4-1
CASSYAGGPLYEQYF | TRBJ2-7 | TRBV6-6
CASSRGSGGGQETQYF | TRBJ2-5 | TRBV4-1
CASSHRETQYF | TRBJ2-5 | TRBV3-1/TRBV3-2
CASSPGQGVGSVQETQYF | TRBJ2-5 | TRBV5-1
CASSTQFTQGDYGYTF | TRBJ1-2 | TRBV19
CASSLRGDRDEKLFF | TRBJ1-4 | TRBV7-9
CASSWDRKETQYF | TRBJ2-5 | TRBV6-2/TRBV6-3
CASSEVNLGQAFSYNSPLHF | TRBJ1-6 | TRBV6-1
CASSAQGAQPQHF | TRBJ1-5 | TRBV2
CASSRGQAGGNTIYF | TRBJ1-3 | TRBV18
CASNPLRAGGPDEQFF | TRBJ2-1 | TRBV27
CASTGTGDNEQFF | TRBJ2-1 | TRBV5-6
CATSRIPLSGQETQYF | TRBJ2-5 | TRBV15
CASSFVRGTGELFF | TRBJ2-2 | TRBV3-1/TRBV3-2
CASSVAPGVYEQFF | TRBJ2-1 | TRBV9
CASSLGQRLGLGTF | TRBJ1-2 | TRBV28
CSASEGRLAEQYF | TRBJ2-7 | TRBV20-1
CASSLLGPNTGELFF | TRBJ2-2 | TRBV5-6
CASSLAPLQGGDTEAFF | TRBJ1-1 | TRBV11-2
CASSLEALNTGELFF | TRBJ2-2 | TRBV5-5
CASSPTGAGYNSPLHF | TRBJ1-6 | TRBV4-1
CAWRRPRMDRTYGYTF | TRBJ1-2 | TRBV30
CASQSPLYRDSYSNQPQHF | TRBJ1-5 | TRBV19
CAISEEGGEGYNEQFF | TRBJ2-1 | TRBV10-3
CASSEVETGVNQPQHF | TRBJ1-5 | TRBV2
CASRARGTIQYYATDTQYF | TRBJ2-3 | TRBV2
CASSLGGRNTEAFF | TRBJ1-1 | TRBV19
CAWRLRQGNSPLHF | TRBJ1-6 | TRBV30
CASSKGWGQGWNIQYF | TRBJ2-4 | TRBV21-1
CASREQGSGANVLTF | TRBJ2-6 | TRBV25-1
CASSAETGSPNTIYF | TRBJ1-3 | TRBV5-4
CASQRGTTNEKLFF | TRBJ1-4 | TRBV7-2
CASSYLRTDTQYF | TRBJ2-3 | TRBV13
CASSPTGNYGYTF | TRBJ1-2 | TRBV6-5
CASRGNRDSYNEQFF | TRBJ2-1 | TRBV6-5